One TCR beta chain is described in this entry. Its antigen is unknown. Germline lookup yields CDR1 LNHDA and CDR2 SQIVND (reference sequence). This CDR3 contains 14 residues. V lost 5 bases, J lost 0 bases, and 9 bases lay in between. The record originates from a study of a mutant IDH1 vaccine in newly diagnosed glioma. Time point indicated: week 11, during vaccination. Every vaccine dose comprised 300 ug of mutant IDH1 20-mer peptide plus topical imiquimod. Patients carried new grade 3 or 4 IDH1-mutant astrocytomas lacking nuclear ATRX. Libraries were prepared by immunoSEQ multiplex PCR; TCRdb keeps only in-frame clonotypes and omits some of them. The sample comprises roughly 110,000 clones, under 90% of which are singletons, and around 0.61% rests with the top ten.

This clonotype originated in a woman between 45 and 65 years old with glioma. The sequenced sample was PBMCs, obtained from a glioma patient whose treatment included an IDH1 peptide vaccine. The gene calls are TRBV19 and TRBJ2-3, with D possibly being TRBD2 (5 bases). The CDR3 spells CASSPRTSTDTQYF. The CDR3 nucleotides read TGTGCCAGTAGTCCTCGGACTAGCACAGATACGCAGTATTTT.